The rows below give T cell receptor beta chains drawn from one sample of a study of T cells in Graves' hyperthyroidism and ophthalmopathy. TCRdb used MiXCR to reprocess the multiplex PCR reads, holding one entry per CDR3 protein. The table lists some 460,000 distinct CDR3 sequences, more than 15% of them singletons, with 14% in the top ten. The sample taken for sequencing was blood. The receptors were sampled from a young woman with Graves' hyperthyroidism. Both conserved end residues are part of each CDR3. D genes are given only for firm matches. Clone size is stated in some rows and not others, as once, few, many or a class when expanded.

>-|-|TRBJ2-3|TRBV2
CASTIDRLLTDTQYF
TGTGCCAGCACTATAGACAGGCTCCTCACAGATACGCAGTATTTT
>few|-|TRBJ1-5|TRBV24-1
CATSRGLGNQPQHF
TGTGCCACCAGTCGCGGATTGGGGAATCAGCCCCAGCATTTT
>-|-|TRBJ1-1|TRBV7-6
CASSLRGGGNEAFF
TGTGCCAGCAGTCTTAGGGGAGGGGGAAATGAAGCTTTCTTT
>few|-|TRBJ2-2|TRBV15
CATSRERGSNTGELFF
TGTGCCACCAGCAGAGAAAGAGGGAGTAACACCGGGGAGCTGTTTTTT
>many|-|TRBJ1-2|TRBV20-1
CSHFRGARGYTF
TGCAGTCATTTCCGGGGGGCGCGGGGCTACACCTTC
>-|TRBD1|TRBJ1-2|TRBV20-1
CSASPGQGVEGYTF
TGCAGTGCTTCGCCGGGACAGGGGGTGGAAGGCTACACCTTC
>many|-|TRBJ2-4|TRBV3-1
CASSQAGSLAKNIQYF
TGTGCCAGCAGCCAAGCAGGGTCACTAGCCAAAAACATTCAGTACTTC
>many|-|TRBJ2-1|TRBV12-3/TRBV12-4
CASSLMKGGSYNEQFF
TGTGCCAGCAGTTTAATGAAGGGGGGCTCCTACAATGAGCAGTTCTTC
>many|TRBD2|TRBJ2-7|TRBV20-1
CSAHPRLAGVTYEQYF
TGCAGTGCCCACCCCAGACTAGCGGGGGTCACCTACGAGCAGTACTTC
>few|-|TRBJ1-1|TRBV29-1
CSVDTMAFF
TGCAGCGTTGATACAATGGCTTTCTTT
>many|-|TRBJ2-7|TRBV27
CASSYSGSSYEQYF
TGTGCCAGCAGTTACTCCGGGAGCTCCTACGAGCAGTACTTC
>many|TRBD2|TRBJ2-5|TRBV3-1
CASSQLAPLAAETQYF
TGTGCCAGCAGCCAGCTCGCCCCGCTAGCGGCAGAGACCCAGTACTTC
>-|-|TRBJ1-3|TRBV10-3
CAISFEDGNTIYF
TGTGCCATCAGTTTTGAGGATGGAAACACCATATATTTT
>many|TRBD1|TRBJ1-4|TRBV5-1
CASSLDRGQGGKLFF
TGCGCCAGCAGCTTGGACAGGGGGCAAGGGGGAAAACTGTTTTTT
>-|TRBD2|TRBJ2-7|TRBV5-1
CASSLDSSGLYEQYF
TGCGCCAGCAGCTTGGATTCTAGCGGGTTATACGAGCAGTACTTC
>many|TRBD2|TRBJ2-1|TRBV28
CASSLSILAGVYNEQFF
TGTGCCAGCAGTTTATCTATTCTAGCGGGAGTTTACAATGAGCAGTTCTTC
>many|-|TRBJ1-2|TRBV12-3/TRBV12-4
CASRAGYGYTF
TGTGCCAGCAGGGCTGGCTATGGCTACACCTTC
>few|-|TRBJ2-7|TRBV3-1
CASRPGAGYEQYF
TGCGCCAGCAGGCCGGGGGCCGGCTACGAGCAGTACTTC
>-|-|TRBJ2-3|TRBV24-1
CATSDPNDRYTQYF
TGTGCCACCAGTGACCCCAATGACAGATATACGCAGTATTTT
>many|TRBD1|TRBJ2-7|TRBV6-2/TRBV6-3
CASSGTAVHEQYF
TGTGCCAGCAGCGGGACAGCAGTCCACGAGCAGTACTTC
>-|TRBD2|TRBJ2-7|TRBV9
CASSVAPGLGNEQYF
TGTGCCAGCAGCGTCGCCCCGGGACTAGGAAACGAGCAGTACTTC
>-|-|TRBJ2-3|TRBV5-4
CASSADSGSTDTQYF
TGTGCCAGCAGCGCAGACAGTGGAAGCACAGATACGCAGTATTTT
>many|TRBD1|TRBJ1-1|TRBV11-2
CASRPIQGANTEAFF
TGTGCCAGCAGACCTATACAGGGGGCGAACACTGAAGCTTTCTTT
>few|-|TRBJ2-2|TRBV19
CASNGRGFNTGELFF
TGTGCCAGTAACGGCAGGGGATTTAACACCGGGGAGCTGTTTTTT
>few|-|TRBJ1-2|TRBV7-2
CASSPDGSYYGCTF
TGTGCCAGCAGTCCCGACGGCTCTTACTATGGCTGCACCTTC
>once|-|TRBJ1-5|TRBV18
CASSPRPGTGQFSNQPQHF
TGTGCCAGCTCACCACGCCCGGGTACGGGACAATTTAGCAATCAGCCCCAGCATTTT
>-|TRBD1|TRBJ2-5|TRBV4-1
CASSQVPSATGGGETQYF
TGCGCCAGCAGCCAAGTTCCCTCGGCGACAGGGGGTGGGGAGACCCAGTACTTC
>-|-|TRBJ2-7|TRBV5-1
CASSLDLDRSYEQYF
TGCGCCAGCAGCTTGGACTTGGACAGATCCTACGAGCAGTACTTC
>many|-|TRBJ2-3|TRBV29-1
CSVVARTTTDTQYF
TGCAGCGTTGTGGCAAGGACAACCACAGATACGCAGTATTTT
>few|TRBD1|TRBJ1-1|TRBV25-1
CASSEQGQGAATEASF
TGTGCCAGCAGTGAGCAGGGACAGGGGGCGGCCACTGAAGCTTCCTTT
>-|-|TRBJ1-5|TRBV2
CASRKDGATYNQPQHF
TGTGCCAGCAGAAAAGACGGGGCAACCTACAATCAGCCCCAGCATTTT
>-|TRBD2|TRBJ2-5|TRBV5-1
CASSYLTSGGMETQYF
TGCGCCAGCAGCTATTTAACTAGCGGGGGAATGGAGACCCAGTACTTC
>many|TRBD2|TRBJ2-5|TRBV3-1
CASYYSGGEETQYF
TGTGCCAGCTATTATAGCGGGGGGGAAGAGACCCAGTACTTC
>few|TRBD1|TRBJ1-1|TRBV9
CASSAPGTGGTEAFF
TGTGCCAGCAGCGCACCGGGGACAGGGGGCACTGAAGCTTTCTTT
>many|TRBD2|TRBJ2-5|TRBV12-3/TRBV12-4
CPHHRDYLRTQYF
TGTCCCCACCATAGGGACTACTTAAGGACCCAGTACTTC
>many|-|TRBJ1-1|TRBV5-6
CASSAGLGMAEAFF
TGTGCCAGCAGCGCCGGACTTGGAATGGCTGAAGCTTTCTTT